The following is a TCR beta chain sequence with its context. This sample was included in a study of T cells in tuberculosis. The time point: new active TB diagnosis, blood taken before or within 7 days of starting treatment. The assay was immunoSEQ multiplex PCR, and TCRdb's table has in-frame clones only and misses some. The sample consists of 20,000 to 25,000 clones, approximately 85% of them appearing once. V lost 0 bases and J 7 bases, leaving 13 bases between the germline ends. This CDR3 has 14 amino acids. The germline V gene has CDR1 SGHRS and CDR2 YFSETQ. The TCR was taken from an adult with tuberculosis. The rearrangement joins TRBV5-1 to TRBJ1-2; tentatively, D is TRBD1 (5 bases). The material was PBMCs, obtained at tuberculosis diagnosis. CDR3 DNA: TGCGCCAGCAGCTTGGAGCCCTTGGGGGGTGGCTACACCTTC. This codes for CASSLEPLGGGYTF.